This TCR beta chain was identified during a study of T cell responses to AZD1222 COVID-19 vaccine. Notes on this clone: Its specificity is unknown.

Generated by immunoSEQ multiplex PCR, the TCRdb table keeps only in-frame clones and is missing some. The profile shows 90,000 to 150,000 clones, more than 85% of them singletons. The CDR3 extends over 14 amino acids. CDR1 is MNHNS and CDR2 is SASEGT in the germline V gene. Trimming took off 0 bases at V and 2 bases at J, with 8 bases between the two ends. Overall study findings and caveats: Repertoire sampling occurred only after the peak T cell response. Two AZD1222 doses significantly raised spike-specific TCR breadth and depth over controls. Females outnumbered males among donors, who were mostly white British; clonal diversity was possibly underestimated. At study baseline, merely over 5 AZD1222 recipients were seropositive.

This clonotype was sampled from an adult in good health. The specimen was peripheral blood, collected on day 0 of AZD1222 vaccination. The J gene is TRBJ2-7, the V gene TRBV6-1; D gene uncertain. CDR3 sequence (DNA): TGTGCCAGCAGTGAAGCCGGCGTAACCTACGAGCAGTACTTC. Translated, it gives CASSEAGVTYEQYF.